A selection of T cell receptor beta chains follows, all from one sample in a study of cytomegalovirus exposure and HLA in healthy donors. Produced via immunoSEQ multiplex PCR; TCRdb's table is partial and in-frame only. This sample has about 220,000 clones, with over 80% found just once. Sequenced input: PBMCs. All receptors derive from a man aged 35 to 55 in good health and CMV-seropositive. Both conserved end residues are part of each CDR3. Size tells how often a clone was seen (once, few, many) or the class of an expanded clone, and some rows leave it out.

- TRBV9 CASSVGLVGPNEQYF
- TRBV19 CASSMMGLAYEQYF
- TRBV30 CAWSWGSGSDRTEAFF
- TRBV9 CASSVGRGSEYGYTF
few TRBV6-1 CASSEGSSGANVLTF
- TRBV11-2 CATNWGGGYGYTF
- TRBV29-1 CSVFTGDRVNEQFF
- TRBV9 CASSVGEETQYF
- TRBV6-4 CASSDGGGQFF
- TRBV18 CASSRGRAYEQYF
- TRBV6-1 CASSEDRVRETQYF
- TRBV18 CASSTTGTGVQPQHF
- TRBV6-5 CASSNDRFSGNTIYF
- TRBV27 CASSSRQAGGEKLFF
once TRBV6-1 CASSDRGASGNTIYF
- TRBV9 CASSVGWKAGAEAFF
- TRBV27 CASRRESTRTEAFF
few TRBV2 CASRRDTHSNQPQHF
- TRBV5-1 CASTFWGPTGDTEAFF
- TRBV29-1 CSVAPGTHNQPQHF
- TRBV5-1 CASNEGQGNYGYTF
- TRBV5-1 CASSFGTGKETQYF
few TRBV28 CASSLSAGSGNTIYF
- TRBV2 CASSVTSGKMTQYF
- TRBV7-3 CASSHGGGRRDNEQFF